This is a list of T cell receptor beta chains from one sample in a study of T-cell reconstitution after alpha-beta-depleted transplantation in children. MiXCR, applied by TCRdb to the PCR reads, yields one record per CDR3 protein. Of fewer than 700,000 distinct CDR3 sequences listed, approximately 12% are singletons. Sequenced here: PBMCs, mostly from graft donor cells, sampled 360 days after TCRalphabeta/CD19-depleted stem cell transplant. The source is a male patient between 10 and 17 years old who had a stem cell transplant for acute myeloid leukemia, so the T cells may come from the graft donor. CDR3s include the opening cysteine and the closing phenylalanine or tryptophan. The order of the fields is D gene, J gene, clone size, V gene, CDR3 protein, CDR3 DNA. A D gene is named only where the DNA matches it firmly. Clone size, where shown, is once, few, many, or a class for clones that have expanded.

>NA|TRBJ1-2|few|TRBV29-1
CSVPMTAHSYGYTF
TGCAGCGTACCCATGACAGCCCACTCGTATGGCTACACCTTC
>TRBD2|TRBJ2-3|NA|TRBV28
CASSLRLAGGPPDTQYF
TGTGCCAGCAGTTTACGCTTAGCGGGAGGGCCCCCAGATACGCAGTATTTT
>NA|TRBJ1-1|many|TRBV4-1
CASSQEFPVGRFHTEAFF
TGCGCCAGCAGCCAAGAGTTTCCAGTAGGCCGATTCCACACTGAAGCTTTCTTT
>NA|TRBJ2-2|many|TRBV28
CASSQKIGANTGELFF
TGTGCCAGCAGCCAGAAAATAGGAGCGAACACCGGGGAGCTGTTTTTT
>TRBD1|TRBJ2-1|many|TRBV29-1
CSVLAGGEQFF
TGCAGCGTTCTAGCAGGGGGTGAGCAGTTCTTC
>NA|TRBJ2-1|NA|TRBV4-3
CASSLGGDLAYNEQFF
TGCGCCAGCAGCCTCGGCGGAGACTTGGCCTACAATGAGCAGTTCTTC
>NA|TRBJ2-5|NA|TRBV15
CATSSQGLDQETQYF
TGTGCCACCAGCAGTCAGGGTTTGGACCAAGAGACCCAGTACTTC
>NA|TRBJ2-3|NA|TRBV6-5
CASSYTGITDTQYF
TGTGCCAGCAGTTACACCGGGATCACAGATACGCAGTATTTT
>NA|TRBJ2-7|few|TRBV4-3
CASSPRPGREQYF
TGCGCCAGCAGCCCCCGCCCAGGGCGGGAGCAGTACTTC
>NA|TRBJ2-5|NA|TRBV7-2
CASSHTGYKETQYF
TGTGCCAGCAGCCACACAGGGTACAAAGAGACCCAGTACTTC
>NA|TRBJ2-1|many|TRBV27
CASSLSDNEQFF
TGTGCCAGCAGTTTATCCGACAATGAGCAGTTCTTC
>NA|TRBJ2-5|NA|TRBV18
CASSPRIAAAQEAQYF
TGTGCCAGCTCACCACGCATCGCAGCGGCGCAAGAGGCACAGTACTTC
>TRBD2|TRBJ2-3|NA|TRBV20-1
CCARDPWGGTSTDTQYF
TGCTGTGCTAGAGACCCATGGGGGGGGACTAGCACAGATACGCAGTATTTT
>NA|TRBJ1-1|NA|TRBV5-1
CASSRGRTLEGTEAFF
TGCGCCAGCAGCAGGGGCCGGACCCTGGAAGGTACTGAAGCTTTCTTT
>NA|TRBJ2-3|few|TRBV12-3/TRBV12-4
CASSFFGDITDTQYF
TGTGCCAGCAGTTTCTTCGGCGATATCACAGATACGCAGTATTTT
>NA|TRBJ2-1|NA|TRBV3-1
CASSPHRSAREFF
TGTGCCAGCAGCCCCCACCGTAGCGCGAGGGAGTTCTTC
>NA|TRBJ2-2|NA|TRBV6-2/TRBV6-3
CASSWGATGELFF
TGTGCCAGCAGTTGGGGTGCCACCGGGGAGCTGTTTTTT
>NA|TRBJ2-1|many|TRBV29-1
CSVRSLNFYNEQFF
TGCAGCGTCCGCTCGCTAAATTTCTACAATGAGCAGTTCTTC
>NA|TRBJ1-4|few|TRBV20-1
CSASRGAANEKLFF
TGCAGTGCTAGCCGGGGGGCAGCTAATGAAAAACTGTTTTTT
>NA|TRBJ2-7|NA|TRBV7-2
CASSLGGRVSDEQYF
TGTGCCAGCAGCTTAGGAGGAAGGGTGAGTGACGAGCAGTACTTC
>TRBD2|TRBJ2-1|few|TRBV6-5
CASSYERGSYNEQFF
TGTGCCAGCAGTTACGAGCGGGGATCCTACAATGAGCAGTTCTTC
>TRBD2|TRBJ2-5|few|TRBV3-1
CASSRYRTSRETQYF
TGTGCCAGCAGCCGATACCGGACTAGTCGCGAGACCCAGTACTTC